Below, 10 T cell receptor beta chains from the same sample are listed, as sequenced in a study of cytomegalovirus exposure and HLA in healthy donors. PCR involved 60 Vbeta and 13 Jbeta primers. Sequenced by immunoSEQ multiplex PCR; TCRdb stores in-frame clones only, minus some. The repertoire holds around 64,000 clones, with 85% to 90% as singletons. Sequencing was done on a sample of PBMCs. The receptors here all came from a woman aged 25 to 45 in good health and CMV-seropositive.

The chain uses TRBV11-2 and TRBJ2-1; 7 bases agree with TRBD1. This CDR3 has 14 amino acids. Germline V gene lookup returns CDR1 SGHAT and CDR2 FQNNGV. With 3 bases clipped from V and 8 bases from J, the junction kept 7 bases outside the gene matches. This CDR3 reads CASSFRAGGDEQFF. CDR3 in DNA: TGTGCCAGCAGCTTCCGAGCAGGGGGAGATGAGCAGTTCTTC.

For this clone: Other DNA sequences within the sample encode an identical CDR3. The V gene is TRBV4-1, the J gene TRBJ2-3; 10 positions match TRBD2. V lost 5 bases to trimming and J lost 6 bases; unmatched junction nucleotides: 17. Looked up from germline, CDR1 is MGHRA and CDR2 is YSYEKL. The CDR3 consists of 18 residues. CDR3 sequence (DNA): TGCGCCAGCAGCTTACCTACCCACAGCGGGAGGGCCAGGGATACGCAGTATTTT. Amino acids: CASSLPTHSGRARDTQYF.

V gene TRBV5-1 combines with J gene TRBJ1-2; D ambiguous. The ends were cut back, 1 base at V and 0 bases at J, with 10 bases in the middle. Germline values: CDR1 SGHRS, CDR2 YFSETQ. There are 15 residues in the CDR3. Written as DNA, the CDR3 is TGCGCCAGCAGCTTGTCCCCCCCTCCTAACTATGGCTACACCTTC. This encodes CASSLSPPPNYGYTF.

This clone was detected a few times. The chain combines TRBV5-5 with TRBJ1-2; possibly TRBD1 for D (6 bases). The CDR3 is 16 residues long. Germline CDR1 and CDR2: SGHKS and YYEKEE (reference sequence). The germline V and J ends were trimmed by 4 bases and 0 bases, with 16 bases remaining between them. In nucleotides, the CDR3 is TGTGCCAGCAGCGATACAGGGAAGGTTGCTAACTATGGCTACACCTTC. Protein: CASSDTGKVANYGYTF. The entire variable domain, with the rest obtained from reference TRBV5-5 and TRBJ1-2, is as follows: DAGVTQSPTHLIKTRGQQVTLRCSPISGHKSVSWYQQVLGQGPQFIFQYYEKEERGRGNFPDRFSARQFPNYSSELNVNALLLGDSALYLCASSDTGKVANYGYTFGSGTRLTVV.

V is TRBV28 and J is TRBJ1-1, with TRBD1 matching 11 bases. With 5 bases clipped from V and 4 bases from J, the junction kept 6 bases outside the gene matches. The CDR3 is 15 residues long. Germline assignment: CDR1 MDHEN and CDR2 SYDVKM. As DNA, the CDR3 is TGTGCCAGCAGTCTCCCCGGGACAGGGGGCACTGAAGCTTTCTTT. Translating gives CASSLPGTGGTEAFF.

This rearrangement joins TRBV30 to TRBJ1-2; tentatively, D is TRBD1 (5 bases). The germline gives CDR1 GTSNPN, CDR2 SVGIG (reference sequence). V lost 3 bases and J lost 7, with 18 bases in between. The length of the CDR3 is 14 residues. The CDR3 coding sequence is TGTGCCTGGAGGTGGGGCTCCGGCTGGGGTGGCTACACCTTC. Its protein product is CAWRWGSGWGGYTF. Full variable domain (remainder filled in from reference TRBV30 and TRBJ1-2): SQTIHQWPATLVQPVGSPLSLECTVEGTSNPNLYWYRQAAGRGLQLLFYSVGIGQISSEVPQNLSASRPQDRQFILSSKKLLLSDSGFYLCAWRWGSGWGGYTFGSGTRLTVV.

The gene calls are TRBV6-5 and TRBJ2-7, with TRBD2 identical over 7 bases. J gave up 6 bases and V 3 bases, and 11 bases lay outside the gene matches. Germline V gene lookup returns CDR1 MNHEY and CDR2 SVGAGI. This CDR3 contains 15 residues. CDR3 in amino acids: CASSYLIGTISEQYF. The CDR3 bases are TGTGCCAGCAGTTATTTGATCGGGACTATTTCCGAGCAGTACTTC.

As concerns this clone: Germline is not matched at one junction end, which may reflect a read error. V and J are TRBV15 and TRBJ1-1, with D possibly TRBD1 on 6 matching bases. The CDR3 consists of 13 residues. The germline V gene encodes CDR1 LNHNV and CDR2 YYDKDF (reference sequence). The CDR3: CAASFRGAVRAFF. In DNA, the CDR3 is TGTGCCGCCAGCTTTCGGGGGGCGGTCCGGGCTTTCTTT.

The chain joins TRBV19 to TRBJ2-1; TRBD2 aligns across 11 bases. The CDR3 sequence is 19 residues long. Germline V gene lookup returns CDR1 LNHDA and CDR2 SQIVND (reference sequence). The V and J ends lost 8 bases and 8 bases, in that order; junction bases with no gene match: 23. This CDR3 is CASSAFTPIAGGPRDEQFF. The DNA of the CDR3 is TGTGCCAGTTCCGCCTTTACCCCCATAGCGGGAGGGCCGAGAGATGAGCAGTTCTTC.

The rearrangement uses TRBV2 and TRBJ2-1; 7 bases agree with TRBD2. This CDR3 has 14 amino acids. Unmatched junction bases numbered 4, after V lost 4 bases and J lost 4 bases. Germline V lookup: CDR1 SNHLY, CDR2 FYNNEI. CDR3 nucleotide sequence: TGTGCCAGCAGTGGACTAGCCTTATACAATGAGCAGTTCTTC. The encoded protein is CASSGLALYNEQFF.